This is a list of T cell receptor beta chains from one sample in a study of graft-versus-host responses after intestinal transplantation. Data came from immunoSEQ multiplex PCR; TCRdb stores just in-frame clones and leaves some out. The sample has over 80,000 clones, approximately 85% seen once; the top ten hold approximately 1.5%. The sample in question was PBMCs, obtained 255 days after intestinal transplant. Receptor source: a human patient who received an intestinal transplant, so some T cells may come from the graft donor. The CDR3 runs from the conserved cysteine through the conserved F or W. The D gene is left open where the match is weak. The size entry is marked missing in some rows and otherwise reads once, few, many or a size class.

size	V	J	D	DNA	CDR3
NA	TRBV18	TRBJ2-2	TRBD1	TGTGCCAGCTCACCAGCGACAGGGGGCACCGGGGAGCTGTTTTTT	CASSPATGGTGELFF
NA	TRBV29-1	TRBJ2-7	NA	TGCAGCGTTAGTCGGACAGCCGTTCCCTACGAGCAGTACTTC	CSVSRTAVPYEQYF
once	TRBV2	TRBJ1-2	NA	TGTGCCAGCAGTGACACCGGATATGGCTACACCTTC	CASSDTGYGYTF
NA	TRBV5-1	TRBJ2-7	TRBD1	TGCGCCAGCAGCCCAGGGACAGAAGGGCAGTACTTC	CASSPGTEGQYF
NA	TRBV10-2	TRBJ2-2	TRBD2	TGCGCCAGCAGTGCTAGCGGGGTGACCGGGGAGCTGTTTTTT	CASSASGVTGELFF
NA	TRBV30	TRBJ2-3	NA	TGTGCCTGGAGTGGAAGCGGTTTAAGCACAGATACGCAGTATTTT	CAWSGSGLSTDTQYF
few	TRBV19	TRBJ1-1	TRBD1	TGTGCCAGTAGTATCCGGGCAGGGGGCGATTTGAACACTGAAGCTTTCTTT	CASSIRAGGDLNTEAFF
NA	TRBV18	TRBJ1-2	TRBD1	TGTGCCAGCTCACCCAACCTACCCCGGGACAGGGGGCGCCGGGGTGATGGCTACACCTTC	CASSPNLPRDRGRRGDGYTF
NA	TRBV27	TRBJ2-7	TRBD2	TGTGCCAGCAGTTTGGCTAGCGGCCACTACGAGCAGTACTTC	CASSLASGHYEQYF
once	TRBV10-3	TRBJ1-5	NA	TGTGCCATCAGGGGAGGGGAGGGCAATCAGCCCCAGCATTTT	CAIRGGEGNQPQHF
NA	TRBV5-1	TRBJ2-5	NA	TGCGCCAGCAGCTTGGGCTTTTGGGCTAGCGAAGAGACCCAGTACTTC	CASSLGFWASEETQYF
few	TRBV14	TRBJ1-6	TRBD1	TGTGCCAGCAGCCAAGGACAGGGTTATAATTCACCCCTCCACTTT	CASSQGQGYNSPLHF